This TCR beta chain was documented in a study of CD8+CD57+ T cells in acquired aplastic anemia. In this sample, this clonotype turned up many times. This CDR3 contains 11 residues. V lost 4 bases and J lost 7, with 4 bases in between. The germline gives CDR1 SGHDN, CDR2 FVKESK. Selection for sequencing was limited to patients who had shown CD8+CD57+ cell expansion by flow cytometry. All patients were therapy-naive when blood was sampled. Profiles of TCR beta VDJ and CDR3 were generated from a genomic DNA template. TCRdb reprocessed the reads via MiXCR and lists one record per CDR3 protein. The sample carries around 430,000 distinct CDR3 sequences, roughly a third recorded once.

The source is a human donor with aplastic anemia. Sequencing used sorted CD4+, CD8+, or CD8+CD57+ T cells (not recorded which) from PBMCs. The V call is TRBV14, the J call TRBJ1-4, with D hard to call. The CDR3 DNA reads TGTGCCAGCAGCCGGGTTGAAAAACTGTTTTTT. Encoded protein: CASSRVEKLFF.